One and the same sample provided the 12 T cell receptor beta chains below, sequenced in a study of blood T cells in healthy people across ages. Combining a sample-barcoded 5' primer with a J-beta primer mix, a second PCR ran for about 7 to 11 cycles. TCRdb passed the 5' RACE reads through MiXCR, listing each CDR3 protein once. The sample has some 790,000 distinct CDR3 sequences, roughly 26% seen once. Sequenced material: blood. These receptors originate from a woman of 80 years or more in good health.

Turning to this clonotype: Compared with germline, one end of the junction differs, possibly owing to a read error. The rearrangement links TRBV7-2 to TRBJ1-2, with D tentatively TRBD1 (5 bases). Germline assignment: CDR1 SGHTA and CDR2 FQGNSA. This CDR3 has 15 residues. The CDR3 DNA is TGTGCCAGCAACTACGACAGTCCACCTAACTATGACTACACCTTC. Its translation: CASNYDSPPNYDYTF.

This clonotype appeared many times. This chain links TRBV6-5 with TRBJ1-2, with D perhaps TRBD1 (5 bases). Trimming took off 6 bases at V and 3 bases at J, with 11 bases between the two ends. This CDR3 is 13 amino acids long. CDR1 is MNHEY and CDR2 is SVGAGI in the germline V gene. The CDR3 spells CASRPGTYYGYTF. Written as DNA, the CDR3 is TGTGCCAGCAGACCCGGGACTTACTATGGCTACACCTTC.

Points on this clonotype: This may be a read error, as it is one base from a much larger clone. The V and J genes are TRBV18 and TRBJ2-5, with D tentatively TRBD1 or TRBD2 (5 bases each). The J call may be faulty, since TRBJ2-7 better matches the DNA end. This CDR3 is 13 amino acids long. Germline V gives CDR1 KGHSH, CDR2 LQKENI. The CDR3 sequence: CASSGTSTYEQYF. The CDR3, as DNA: TGTGCCAGCTCCGGGACGTCGACCTACGAGCAGTACTTC.

Ten or more counts support this clonotype. The chain carries TRBV9 and TRBJ2-4; D might be TRBD2 (6 bases). Looked up from germline, CDR1 is SGDLS and CDR2 is YYNGEE. The CDR3 runs to 14 residues. V lost 5 bases to trimming and J lost 8 bases, with 17 bases between them. The CDR3 DNA reads as TGTGCCAGCAGTTCGGGGGAGGTAAACGACATTCAGTACTTC. The encoded protein is CASSSGEVNDIQYF.

This clonotype was seen a handful of times. This chain uses TRBV20-1 with TRBJ1-4; D ambiguous. The V gene's germline CDR1 is DFQATT and CDR2 SNEGSKA (reference sequence). The CDR3 loop spans 14 amino acids. Deletions cut 5 bases from V and 0 bases from J, with 10 bases between. The CDR3 reads CSALNRATNEKLFF. Here the CDR3 DNA reads TGCAGTGCTTTAAATAGAGCAACTAATGAAAAACTGTTTTTT.

At least ten counts were recorded for this clonotype. The V gene is TRBV3-1, the J gene TRBJ2-1, with D tentatively TRBD1 or TRBD2 (6 bases each). Trimming removed 4 bases from V and 5 bases from J, with 21 bases in between. The CDR3 spans 17 residues. Germline CDR1 reads LGHDT; CDR2 reads YNNKEL (reference sequence). CDR3 region: CASSPGGGPHRHNEQFF. The CDR3 DNA sequence: TGTGCCAGCAGCCCAGGTGGGGGGCCTCATAGGCACAATGAGCAGTTCTTC.

The chain's CDR3 is CASSRIHATNEKLFF. As DNA, the CDR3 is TGTGCCAGCAGTCGGATACATGCAACTAATGAAAAACTGTTTTTT. The chain carries TRBV27 and TRBJ1-4; D uncertain. The V gene lost 5 bases and the J gene lost 0 bases, with 10 bases spanning the gap. The CDR3 length is 15 residues. Germline V gene sequence: CDR1 MNHEY, CDR2 SMNVEV (reference sequence). Full variable domain (outside the CDR3, taken from reference TRBV27 and TRBJ1-4): EAQVTQNPRYLITVTGKKLTVTCSQNMNHEYMSWYRQDPGLGLRQIYYSMNVEVTDKGDVPEGYKVSRKEKRNFPLILESPSPNQTSLYFCASSRIHATNEKLFFGSGTQLSVL.

The rearrangement links TRBV6-2 or TRBV6-3 to TRBJ1-6; 7 bases line up with TRBD1. The junction had 4 bases not matched to a gene; V was cut back by 2 bases and J by 9 bases. The CDR3 has 14 residues. CDR1 and CDR2 (germline): MNHEY, SVGEGT. The CDR3 reads CASSYGTARSPLHF. CDR3 nucleotide sequence: TGTGCCAGCAGTTACGGGACAGCCCGTTCACCCCTCCACTTT.

The rearrangement links TRBV4-3 to TRBJ2-3, with 8 bases identical to TRBD2. CDR3 size: 15 residues. V lost 1 base to trimming and J lost 6 bases; unmatched junction nucleotides: 6. The germline CDR1 and CDR2 sequences are LGHNA and YSLEER. CDR3 DNA sequence: TGCGCCAGCAGCCAAGTCGGGGGGGCCTCCGATACGCAGTATTTT. Its translation is CASSQVGGASDTQYF.

This clonotype has a count of ten or more. Written as DNA, the CDR3 is TGTGCCAGCAGTTCACGAGGGCGAAGTTACGAGCAGTACTTC. Encoded protein: CASSSRGRSYEQYF. The chain has TRBV6-6 and TRBJ2-7; maybe TRBD2 (5 bases). Germline V gene data show CDR1 as MNHNY and CDR2 as SVGAGI (reference sequence). Deletions cut 4 bases from V and 4 bases from J, with 14 bases between. This CDR3 is 14 amino acids long.

This clonotype showed up just a few times. Given a much more abundant clone one base away, this may be a read error. The rearrangement links TRBV29-1 to TRBJ2-5; no clear D gene. The CDR3 contains 12 residues. The V end lost 5 bases, the J end lost 5 bases, and 12 bases lay between the germline ends. Germline V gives CDR1 SQVTM, CDR2 ANQGSEA. The CDR3 loop reads CSVIIGRETQYF. As DNA, the CDR3 is TGCAGCGTTATCATCGGTCGGGAGACCCAGTACTTC.

The chain couples TRBV5-1 to TRBJ2-5; D unresolved. CDR1 SGHRS and CDR2 YFSETQ come from the germline V gene. The germline V and J ends were trimmed by 0 bases and 11 bases, with 11 bases remaining between them. The CDR3 contains 12 residues. The CDR3 here is CASSLEANEQYF. The CDR3 nucleotides are TGCGCCAGCAGCTTGGAGGCCAATGAGCAGTACTTC.